A selection of T cell receptor beta chains follows, all from one sample in a study of Graves' ophthalmopathy and Graves' hyperthyroidism. TCRdb analysed the multiplex PCR reads with MiXCR anew, one entry per CDR3 protein. This table holds about 1.1 million distinct CDR3 sequences, about 40% found once. Sequencing input: peripheral blood or thyroid tissue (not recorded which). The source is an adult man with Graves' hyperthyroidism. The CDR3 runs from the conserved cysteine through the conserved F or W. D genes are given only for firm matches. A row's size may be missing; if present it is once, few, many or a size class.

DNA	CDR3	J	D	V	size
TGTGTCAGCACTCCTGCGACCGGGGAGCTGTTTTTT	CVSTPATGELFF	TRBJ2-2	NA	TRBV6-1	NA
TGCGCCAGCAGCTTGCAGGTGACAGCCGACACCGGGGAGCTGTTTTTT	CASSLQVTADTGELFF	TRBJ2-2	NA	TRBV5-1	NA
TGTGCCAGCAGTGGCTTCTGGGGGGCGCGTTATGGCTACACCTTC	CASSGFWGARYGYTF	TRBJ1-2	NA	TRBV10-2	many
TGTGCCAGCAGTTACTCGGGACAGGGCCTCAATCAGCCCCAGCATTTT	CASSYSGQGLNQPQHF	TRBJ1-5	TRBD1	TRBV6-1	NA
TGTGCCAGCACCGAGGGGTCAGTTTTTGGGGGGGACACTGAAGCTTTCTTT	CASTEGSVFGGDTEAFF	TRBJ1-1	NA	TRBV25-1	many
TGTGCCAGCAGCTTAGCGGCGCAGGGCAAGGTCTATGGCTACACCTTC	CASSLAAQGKVYGYTF	TRBJ1-2	NA	TRBV7-2	NA
TGCGCCAGCAGCCAAGAGGGGTGGTCTAATGAAAAACTGTTTTTT	CASSQEGWSNEKLFF	TRBJ1-4	NA	TRBV4-3	NA
TGTGCCACCAGCAGAGAATCAGGGGATGGCTACACCTTC	CATSRESGDGYTF	TRBJ1-2	NA	TRBV15	NA
TGTGCCAGTAGTATGGACAGGGGCCTCCCTAGCAATCAGCCCCAGCATTTT	CASSMDRGLPSNQPQHF	TRBJ1-5	TRBD1	TRBV19	many
TGTGCCAGCAGCGTAATCGGGGCGGATGGCTACACCTTC	CASSVIGADGYTF	TRBJ1-2	NA	TRBV7-8	NA
TGTGCCAGTATGGGGCACCAAGGAGCCTACGAGCAGTACTTC	CASMGHQGAYEQYF	TRBJ2-7	NA	TRBV9	NA
TGTGCCAGCAGCTTAGAAGGTTTCGGACAAGAGACCCAGTACTTC	CASSLEGFGQETQYF	TRBJ2-5	NA	TRBV7-2	many
TGTGCCACCAGCGGAAGGGGCGCCTGGGAATCACCCCTCCACTTT	CATSGRGAWESPLHF	TRBJ1-6	NA	TRBV15	once
TGTGCCAGCAGCACCGGACTAGCGGGACACAATGAGCAGTTCTTC	CASSTGLAGHNEQFF	TRBJ2-1	TRBD2	TRBV7-2	NA
TGCAGTGCTAGAGTTAGGCAGGGAGGGAGCACTGAAGCTTTCTTT	CSARVRQGGSTEAFF	TRBJ1-1	NA	TRBV20-1	few
TGTGCCAGCAGCCATCGGACAGGGATCGAGACCCAGTACTTC	CASSHRTGIETQYF	TRBJ2-5	TRBD1	TRBV11-3	many
TGTGCCAGCAGCTTAGCCCCGGACAGGTTGGAGGGCTACACCTTC	CASSLAPDRLEGYTF	TRBJ1-2	TRBD1	TRBV11-2	many
TGCAGTGCTGCCGGGACAGGGGACTCACCCCTCCACTTT	CSAAGTGDSPLHF	TRBJ1-6	TRBD1	TRBV20-1	few
TGTGCCAGCAGCTTGAAACTACCGAGCTCCTATAATTCACCCCTCCACTTT	CASSLKLPSSYNSPLHF	TRBJ1-6	NA	TRBV7-8	many
TGTGCCAGCAGCGCCGGGGACAGGCGCATTTATAATTCACCCCTCCACTTT	CASSAGDRRIYNSPLHF	TRBJ1-6	TRBD1	TRBV7-9	many
TGTGCCAGCAGTTACCTGAAAGGGCCAGGAAACACCATATATTTT	CASSYLKGPGNTIYF	TRBJ1-3	NA	TRBV10-3	NA
TGTGCCAGTAGTGCCGGACAGGGGTGGGACTGGCGGCATTTT	CASSAGQGWDWRHF	TRBJ1-5	TRBD1	TRBV19	few
TGTGCCAGTAGAAGGGGGCGGCGGAACACTGAAGCTTTCTTT	CASRRGRRNTEAFF	TRBJ1-1	TRBD1	TRBV19	few
TGTGCCAGCAGTGAGAGGGAGCGTGGGTACTTC	CASSERERGYF	TRBJ2-5	NA	TRBV28	few
TGCGCCAGCAGGTTAGGTGAGGCCAACGGAAACACCATATATTTT	CASRLGEANGNTIYF	TRBJ1-3	NA	TRBV5-1	many
TGCAGTGCCCCCGGGGGGGGAAACTACGAGCAGTACTTC	CSAPGGGNYEQYF	TRBJ2-7	TRBD2	TRBV20-1	NA
TGCAGTGCTAGCAGACAGCCAAATTCACCCCTCCACTTT	CSASRQPNSPLHF	TRBJ1-6	NA	TRBV20-1	many
TGCGCCAGCAGCCAAGGACAGATATCCTACGAGCAGTACTTC	CASSQGQISYEQYF	TRBJ2-7	NA	TRBV4-3	NA
TGCGCCAGCCGGGACAGATCCAATGAAAAACTGTTTTTT	CASRDRSNEKLFF	TRBJ1-4	TRBD1	TRBV10-2	NA
TGTGCCAGCAGTCTCTCACAGGGAAAGTACTACGAGCAGTACTTC	CASSLSQGKYYEQYF	TRBJ2-7	NA	TRBV27	NA
TGTGCCAGCAGATCCACTAGCGAGACAAACTACGAGCAGTACTTC	CASRSTSETNYEQYF	TRBJ2-7	TRBD2	TRBV11-2	NA
TGCAGTGCTGGACTTACGAACACCGGGGAGCTGTTTTTT	CSAGLTNTGELFF	TRBJ2-2	NA	TRBV20-1	few
TGTGCCAGCAGCCGGGACCCGGGTTCACCCCTCCACTTT	CASSRDPGSPLHF	TRBJ1-6	NA	TRBV7-9	many
TGTGCCAGCAGTGCCAAAGCGGACAGGGGCGAGACCCAGTACTTC	CASSAKADRGETQYF	TRBJ2-5	TRBD1	TRBV2	many
TGTGCCATCAGTGGAAGGGGCAGTGCCACCTACGAGCAGTACTTC	CAISGRGSATYEQYF	TRBJ2-7	NA	TRBV10-3	many
TGTGCCAGCAGTGAGGCGGGACAGGCCTACGAGCAGTACTTC	CASSEAGQAYEQYF	TRBJ2-7	TRBD1	TRBV12-3/TRBV12-4	few
TGTGCCAGCAGCCAAGCGCGGGCTGGGGCCAACGTCCTGACTTTC	CASSQARAGANVLTF	TRBJ2-6	NA	TRBV4-2	few